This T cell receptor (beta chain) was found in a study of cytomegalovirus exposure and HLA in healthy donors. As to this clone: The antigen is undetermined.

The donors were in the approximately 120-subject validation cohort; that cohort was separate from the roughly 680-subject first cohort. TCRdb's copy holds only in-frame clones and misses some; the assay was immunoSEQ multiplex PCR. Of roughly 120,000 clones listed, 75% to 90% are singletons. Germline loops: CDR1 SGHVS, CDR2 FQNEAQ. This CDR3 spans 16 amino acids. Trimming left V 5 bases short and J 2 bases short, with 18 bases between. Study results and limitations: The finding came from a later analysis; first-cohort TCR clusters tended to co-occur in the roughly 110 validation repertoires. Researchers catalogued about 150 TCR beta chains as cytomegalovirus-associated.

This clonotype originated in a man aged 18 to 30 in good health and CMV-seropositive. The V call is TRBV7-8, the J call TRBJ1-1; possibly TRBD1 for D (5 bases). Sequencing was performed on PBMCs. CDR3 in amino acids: CASSTRTTTANTEAFF. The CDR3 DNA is TGTGCCAGCAGCACCCGAACAACGACAGCAAACACTGAAGCTTTCTTT. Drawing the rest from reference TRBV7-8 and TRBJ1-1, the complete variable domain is GAGVSQSPRYKVAKRGQDVALRCDPISGHVSLFWYQQALGQGPEFLTYFQNEAQLDKSGLPSDRFFAERPEGSVSTLKIQRTQQEDSAVYLCASSTRTTTANTEAFFGQGTRLTVV.